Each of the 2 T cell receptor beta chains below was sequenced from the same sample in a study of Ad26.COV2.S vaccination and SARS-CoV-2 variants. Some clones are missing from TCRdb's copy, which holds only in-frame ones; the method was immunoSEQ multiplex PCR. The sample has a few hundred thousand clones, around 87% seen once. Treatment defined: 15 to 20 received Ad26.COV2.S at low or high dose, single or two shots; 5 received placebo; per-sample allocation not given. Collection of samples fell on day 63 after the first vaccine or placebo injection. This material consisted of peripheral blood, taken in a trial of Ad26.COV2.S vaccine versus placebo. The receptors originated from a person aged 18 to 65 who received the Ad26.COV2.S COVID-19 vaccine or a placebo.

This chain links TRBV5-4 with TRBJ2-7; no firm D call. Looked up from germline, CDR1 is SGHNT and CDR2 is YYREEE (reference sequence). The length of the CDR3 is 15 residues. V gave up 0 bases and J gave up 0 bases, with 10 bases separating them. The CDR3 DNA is TGTGCCAGCAGCTTGGTCAGCGACCTCTCCTACGAGCAGTACTTC. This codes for CASSLVSDLSYEQYF.

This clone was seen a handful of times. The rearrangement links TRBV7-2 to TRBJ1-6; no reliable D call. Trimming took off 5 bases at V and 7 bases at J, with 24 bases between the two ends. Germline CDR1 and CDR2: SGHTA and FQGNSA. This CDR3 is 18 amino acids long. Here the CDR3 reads CASSPRGMGAGRNSPLHF. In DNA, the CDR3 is TGTGCCAGCAGCCCAAGAGGTATGGGCGCAGGCAGAAATTCACCCCTCCACTTT.